This is a list of T cell receptor beta chains from one sample in a study of blood T cells in healthy people across ages. From the 5' RACE reads, TCRdb called clonotypes with MiXCR, one entry per CDR3 protein. The sample carries fewer than 2,000,000 distinct CDR3 sequences, more than 35% recorded once. The material sequenced was blood. These TCRs come from a human donor in good health. The conserved cysteine and the conserved F or W are not part of the CDR3 here. The size of a clone is reported for some rows only, either as once, few or many, or as a class for expanded clones.

V gene	J gene	clone size	CDR3 protein
TRBV5-1	TRBJ2-2	-	ASSRDGTGELF
TRBV12-3/TRBV12-4	TRBJ2-1	-	ASSLIALDGVFYNEQF
TRBV29-1	TRBJ2-1	-	SVAGSSTFYNEQF
TRBV6-5	TRBJ1-2	-	ASSYEQGYYGYT
TRBV4-1	TRBJ2-7	-	AGSLAADYEQY
TRBV5-6	TRBJ2-5	-	ASSSGTAGQTQY
TRBV11-3	TRBJ2-1	-	ASSLGGVGINEQF
TRBV7-2	TRBJ2-4	-	ASSYGLASEGQY
TRBV6-2/TRBV6-3	TRBJ2-1	once	ASSQGQSDYNEQF
TRBV2	TRBJ2-6	-	ATETGPSGANVLT
TRBV20-1	TRBJ2-7	-	SGGQTTYEQY
TRBV28	TRBJ1-2	few	ATLTGGNYGYT
TRBV6-2/TRBV6-3	TRBJ1-3	few	ASLRDNSGNTIY
TRBV20-1	TRBJ2-1	-	SALTRIEQF
TRBV6-2/TRBV6-3	TRBJ1-2	-	ASSSLTGQVNYGYT
TRBV12-3/TRBV12-4	TRBJ1-1	-	ASSLTTWTGLAEAF
TRBV7-2	TRBJ1-2	-	ASSLDFGQLDGYT
TRBV15	TRBJ2-1	-	ATSKGTTYNEQF
TRBV5-1	TRBJ1-1	-	ASSLAGAGDSEAF
TRBV24-1	TRBJ2-5	-	ATASGGSETQY
TRBV20-1	TRBJ2-7	few	SASRGQHYEQY
TRBV10-3	TRBJ1-2	-	AISVETGESSGYT
TRBV7-2	TRBJ1-2	-	ASSWDSNGYT
TRBV12-5	TRBJ1-3	few	ASGLSLGSSGNTIY
TRBV12-3/TRBV12-4	TRBJ2-2	-	ASSSPPAANTGELF
TRBV4-2	TRBJ2-7	-	ASRGTGNEQY
TRBV6-5	TRBJ2-1	-	ASSHGPGNEQF